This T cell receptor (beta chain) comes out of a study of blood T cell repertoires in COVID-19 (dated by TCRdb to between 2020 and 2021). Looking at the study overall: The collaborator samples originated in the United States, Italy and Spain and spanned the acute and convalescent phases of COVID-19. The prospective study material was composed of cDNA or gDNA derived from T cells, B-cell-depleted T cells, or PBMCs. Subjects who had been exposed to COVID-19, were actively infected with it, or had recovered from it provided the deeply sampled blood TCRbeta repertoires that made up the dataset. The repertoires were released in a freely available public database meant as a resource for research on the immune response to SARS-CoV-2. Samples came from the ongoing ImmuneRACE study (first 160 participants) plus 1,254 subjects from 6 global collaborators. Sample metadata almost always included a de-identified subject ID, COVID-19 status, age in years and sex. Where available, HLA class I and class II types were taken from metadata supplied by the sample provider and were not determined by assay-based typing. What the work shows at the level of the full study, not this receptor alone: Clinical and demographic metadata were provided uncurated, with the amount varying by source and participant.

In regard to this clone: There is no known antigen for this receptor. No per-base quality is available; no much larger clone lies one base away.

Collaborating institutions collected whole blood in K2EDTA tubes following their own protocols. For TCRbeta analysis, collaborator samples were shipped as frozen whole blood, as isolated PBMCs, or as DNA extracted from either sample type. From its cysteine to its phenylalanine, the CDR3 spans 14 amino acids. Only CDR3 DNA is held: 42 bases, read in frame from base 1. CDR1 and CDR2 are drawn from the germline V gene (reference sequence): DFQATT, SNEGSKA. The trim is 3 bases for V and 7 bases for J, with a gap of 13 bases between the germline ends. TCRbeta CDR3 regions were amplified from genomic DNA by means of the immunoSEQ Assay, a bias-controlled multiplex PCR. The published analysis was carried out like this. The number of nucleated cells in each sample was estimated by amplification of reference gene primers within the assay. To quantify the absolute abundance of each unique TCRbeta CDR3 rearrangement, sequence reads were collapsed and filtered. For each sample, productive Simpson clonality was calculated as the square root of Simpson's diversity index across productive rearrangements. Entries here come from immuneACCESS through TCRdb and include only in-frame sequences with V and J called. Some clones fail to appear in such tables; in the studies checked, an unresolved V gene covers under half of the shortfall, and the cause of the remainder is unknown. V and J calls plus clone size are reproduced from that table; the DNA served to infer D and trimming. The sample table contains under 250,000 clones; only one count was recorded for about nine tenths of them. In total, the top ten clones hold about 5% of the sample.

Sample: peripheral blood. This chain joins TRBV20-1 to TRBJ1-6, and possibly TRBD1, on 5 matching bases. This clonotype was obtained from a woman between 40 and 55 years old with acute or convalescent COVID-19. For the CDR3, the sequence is CSASRDAGNSPLHF. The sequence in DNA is TGCAGTGCTAGTCGGGACGCGGGGAATTCACCCCTCCACTTT.